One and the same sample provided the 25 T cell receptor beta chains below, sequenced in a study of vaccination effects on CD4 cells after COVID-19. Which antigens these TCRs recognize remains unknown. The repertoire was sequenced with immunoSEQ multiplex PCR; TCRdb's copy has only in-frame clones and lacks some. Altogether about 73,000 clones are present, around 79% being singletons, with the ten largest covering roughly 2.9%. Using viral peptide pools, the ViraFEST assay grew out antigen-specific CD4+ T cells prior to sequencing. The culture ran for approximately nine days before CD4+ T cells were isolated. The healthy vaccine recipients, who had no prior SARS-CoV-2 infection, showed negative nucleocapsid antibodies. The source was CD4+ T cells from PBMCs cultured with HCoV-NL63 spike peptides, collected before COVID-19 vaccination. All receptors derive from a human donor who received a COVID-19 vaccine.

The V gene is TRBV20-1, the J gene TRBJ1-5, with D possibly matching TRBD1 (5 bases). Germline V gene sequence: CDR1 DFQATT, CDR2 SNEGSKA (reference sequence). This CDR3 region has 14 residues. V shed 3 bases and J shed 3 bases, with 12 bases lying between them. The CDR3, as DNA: TGCAGTGCTAGTCCAGGGCGGGTCAATCAGCCCCAGCATTTT. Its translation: CSASPGRVNQPQHF.

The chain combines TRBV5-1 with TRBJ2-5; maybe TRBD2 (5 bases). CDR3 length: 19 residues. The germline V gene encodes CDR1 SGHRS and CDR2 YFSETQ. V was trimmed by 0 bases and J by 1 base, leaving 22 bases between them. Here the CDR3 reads CASSLVVGLTTSVQETQYF. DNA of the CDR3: TGCGCCAGCAGCTTGGTGGTAGGACTCACAACCAGCGTCCAAGAGACCCAGTACTTC.

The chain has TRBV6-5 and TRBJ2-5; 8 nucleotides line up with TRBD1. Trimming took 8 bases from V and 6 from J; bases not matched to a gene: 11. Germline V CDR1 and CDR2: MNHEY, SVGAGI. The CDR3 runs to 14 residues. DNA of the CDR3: TGTGCCAGCGAATCCCAGGGGGCTTTAAAGACCCAGTACTTC. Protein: CASESQGALKTQYF.

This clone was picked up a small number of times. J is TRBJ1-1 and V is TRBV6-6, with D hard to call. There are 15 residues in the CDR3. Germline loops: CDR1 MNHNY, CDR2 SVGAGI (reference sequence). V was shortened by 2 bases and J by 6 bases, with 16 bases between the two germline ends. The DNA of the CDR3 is TGTGCCAGCAGTTACCCACAAGAGAGCCGGGCTGAAGCTTTCTTT. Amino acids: CASSYPQESRAEAFF.

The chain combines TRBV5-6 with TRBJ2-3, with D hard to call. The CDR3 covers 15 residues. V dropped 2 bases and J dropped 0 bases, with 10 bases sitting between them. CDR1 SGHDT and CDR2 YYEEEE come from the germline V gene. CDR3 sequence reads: CASSFRSYSTDTQYF. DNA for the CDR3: TGTGCCAGCAGCTTTAGGAGTTATAGCACAGATACGCAGTATTTT.

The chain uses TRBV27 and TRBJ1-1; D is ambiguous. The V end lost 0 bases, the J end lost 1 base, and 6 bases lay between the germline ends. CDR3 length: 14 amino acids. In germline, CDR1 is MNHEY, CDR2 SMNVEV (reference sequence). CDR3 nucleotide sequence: TGTGCCAGCAGTTTATCGGGTGGGAACACTGAAGCTTTCTTT. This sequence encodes CASSLSGGNTEAFF.

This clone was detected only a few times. As DNA, the CDR3 is TGTGCCAGCAGCTTAGCCGTAAACTATGGCTACACCTTC. Translating it yields CASSLAVNYGYTF. This chain uses TRBV7-2 with TRBJ1-2; no clear D. CDR3 size: 13 residues. Looked up from germline, CDR1 is SGHTA and CDR2 is FQGNSA. The V and J ends lost 0 bases and 2 bases respectively, with 4 bases between them. Filled out from reference TRBV7-2 and TRBJ1-2, the complete variable domain reads GAGVSQSPSNKVTEKGKDVELRCDPISGHTALYWYRQSLGQGLEFLIYFQGNSAPDKSGLPSDRFSAERTGGSVSTLTIQRTQQEDSAVYLCASSLAVNYGYTFGSGTRLTVV.

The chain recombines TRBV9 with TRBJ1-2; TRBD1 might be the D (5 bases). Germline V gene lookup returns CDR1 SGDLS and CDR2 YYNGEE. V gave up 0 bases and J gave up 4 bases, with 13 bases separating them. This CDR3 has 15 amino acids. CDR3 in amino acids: CASSVDAREAYGYTF. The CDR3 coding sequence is TGTGCCAGCAGCGTAGACGCCAGGGAGGCCTATGGCTACACCTTC.

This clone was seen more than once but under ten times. In DNA form, the CDR3 reads TGTGCCACCAGTGTGGCAGGGTCAGACACCATATATTTT. It codes for CATSVAGSDTIYF. The chain links TRBV24-1 to TRBJ1-3, with a tentative D call TRBD1 (5 bases). Trimming shortened V by 5 bases and J by 8 bases, and 12 bases separated the two germline ends. CDR3 length: 13 amino acids. The germline V gene encodes CDR1 KGHDR and CDR2 SFDVKD.

The CDR3 sequence: CASSDPGSEGEKLFF. As DNA, the CDR3 is TGTGCCAGCAGTGACCCCGGGTCGGAGGGTGAAAAACTGTTTTTT. The V call is TRBV25-1, the J call TRBJ1-4; D is unresolved. Looked up from germline, CDR1 is MGHDK and CDR2 is SYGVNS. This CDR3 is 15 amino acids long. Trimming pared 3 bases from V and 7 bases from J, leaving 15 bases between.

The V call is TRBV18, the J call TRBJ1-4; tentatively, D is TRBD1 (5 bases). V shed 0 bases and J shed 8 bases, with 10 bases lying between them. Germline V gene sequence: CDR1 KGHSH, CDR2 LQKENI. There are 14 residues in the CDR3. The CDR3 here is CASSPPGPGEKLFF. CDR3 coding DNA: TGTGCCAGCTCACCACCGGGGCCGGGGGAAAAACTGTTTTTT.

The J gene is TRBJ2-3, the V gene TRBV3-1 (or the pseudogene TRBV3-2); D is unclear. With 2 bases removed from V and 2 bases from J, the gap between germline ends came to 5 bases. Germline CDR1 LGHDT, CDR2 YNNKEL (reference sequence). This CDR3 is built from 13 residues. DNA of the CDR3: TGTGCCAGCAGCCAATATAACACAGATACGCAGTATTTT. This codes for CASSQYNTDTQYF.

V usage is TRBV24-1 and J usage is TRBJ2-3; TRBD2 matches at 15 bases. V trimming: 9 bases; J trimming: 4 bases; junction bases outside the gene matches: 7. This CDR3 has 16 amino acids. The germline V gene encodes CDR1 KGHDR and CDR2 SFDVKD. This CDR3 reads CATGRTSGGVSDTQYF. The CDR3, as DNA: TGTGCCACCGGACGGACTAGCGGGGGGGTATCAGATACGCAGTATTTT.

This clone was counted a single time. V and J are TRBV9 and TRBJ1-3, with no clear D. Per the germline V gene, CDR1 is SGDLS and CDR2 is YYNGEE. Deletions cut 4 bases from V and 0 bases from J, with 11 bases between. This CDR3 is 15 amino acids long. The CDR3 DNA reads TGTGCCAGCAGCCCCCTGGATGACTCTGGAAACACCATATATTTT. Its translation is CASSPLDDSGNTIYF.

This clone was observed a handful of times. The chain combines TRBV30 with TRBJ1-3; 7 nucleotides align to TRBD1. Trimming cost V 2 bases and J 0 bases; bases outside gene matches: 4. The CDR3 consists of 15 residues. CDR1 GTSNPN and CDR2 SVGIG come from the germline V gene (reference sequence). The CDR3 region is CAWSTGASSGNTIYF. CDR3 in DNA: TGTGCCTGGAGTACAGGGGCTAGCTCTGGAAACACCATATATTTT.

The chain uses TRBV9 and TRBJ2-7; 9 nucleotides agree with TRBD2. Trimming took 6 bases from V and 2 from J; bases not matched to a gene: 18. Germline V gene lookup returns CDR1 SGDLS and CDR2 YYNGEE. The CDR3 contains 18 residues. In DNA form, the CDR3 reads TGTGCCAGCAAAGGGGAAGGCGCGGGGACTAGCTCAACCTACGAGCAGTACGTC. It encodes CASKGEGAGTSSTYEQYV.

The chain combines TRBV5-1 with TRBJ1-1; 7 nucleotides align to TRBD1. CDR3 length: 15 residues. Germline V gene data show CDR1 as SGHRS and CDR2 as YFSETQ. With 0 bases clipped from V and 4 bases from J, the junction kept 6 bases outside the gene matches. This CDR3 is CASSLAQGVVTEAFF. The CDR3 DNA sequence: TGCGCCAGCAGCTTGGCCCAGGGGGTTGTCACTGAAGCTTTCTTT.

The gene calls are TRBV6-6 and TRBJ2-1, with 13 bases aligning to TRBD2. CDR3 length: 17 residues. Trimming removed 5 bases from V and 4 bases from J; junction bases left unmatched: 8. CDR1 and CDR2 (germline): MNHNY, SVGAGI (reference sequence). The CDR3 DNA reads TGTGCCAGCAGTCCCCGACTAGCGGGGGGCCTATACAATGAGCAGTTCTTC. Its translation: CASSPRLAGGLYNEQFF.

CDR3 residues: CASSPRENTEAFF. The CDR3 region has the DNA TGTGCCAGCAGTCCTAGAGAGAACACTGAAGCTTTCTTT. The V call is TRBV6-5, the J call TRBJ1-1; the D is unclear. V lost 5 bases to trimming and J lost 1 base, with 8 bases between them. This CDR3 region has 13 residues. Germline CDR1 and CDR2: MNHEY and SVGAGI.

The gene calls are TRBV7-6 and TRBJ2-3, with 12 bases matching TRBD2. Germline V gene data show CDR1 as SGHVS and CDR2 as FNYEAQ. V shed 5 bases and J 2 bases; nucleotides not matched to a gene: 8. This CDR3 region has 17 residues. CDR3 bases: TGTGCCAGCAGCCAAGGACTAGCGGGGCGGGACACAGATACGCAGTATTTT. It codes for CASSQGLAGRDTDTQYF.

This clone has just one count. CDR3 bases: TGTGCCAGCAGTTACTCGACGGCTAAAGAGACCCAGTACTTC. Translated: CASSYSTAKETQYF. The V call is TRBV6-6, the J call TRBJ2-5; no definite D call. V gave up 0 bases and J gave up 3 bases, with 8 bases separating them. The CDR3 is made up of 14 amino acids. From germline, CDR1 is MNHNY and CDR2 SVGAGI (reference sequence).

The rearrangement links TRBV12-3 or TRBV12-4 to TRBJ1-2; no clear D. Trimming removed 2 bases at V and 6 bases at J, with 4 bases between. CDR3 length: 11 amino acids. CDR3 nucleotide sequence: TGTGCCAGCAGTTTATGGGATGGCTACACCTTC. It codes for CASSLWDGYTF.

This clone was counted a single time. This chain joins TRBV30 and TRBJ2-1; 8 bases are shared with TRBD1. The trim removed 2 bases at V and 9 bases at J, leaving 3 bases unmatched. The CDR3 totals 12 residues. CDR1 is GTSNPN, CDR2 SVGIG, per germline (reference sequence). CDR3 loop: CAWSQGAFEQFF. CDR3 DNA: TGTGCCTGGAGTCAGGGGGCTTTTGAGCAGTTCTTC.

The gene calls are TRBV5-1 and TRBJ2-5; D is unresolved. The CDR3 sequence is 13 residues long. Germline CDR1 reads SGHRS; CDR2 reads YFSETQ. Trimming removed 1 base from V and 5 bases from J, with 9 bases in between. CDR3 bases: TGCGCCAGCAGCTTGTTAGGGTCGGAGACCCAGTACTTC. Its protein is CASSLLGSETQYF.

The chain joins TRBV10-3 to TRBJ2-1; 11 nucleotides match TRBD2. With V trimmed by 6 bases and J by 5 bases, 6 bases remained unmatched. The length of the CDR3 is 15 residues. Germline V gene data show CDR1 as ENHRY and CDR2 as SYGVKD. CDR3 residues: CAIRSLAGGNNEQFF. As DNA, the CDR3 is TGTGCCATCAGATCGCTAGCGGGGGGCAACAATGAGCAGTTCTTC.